This T cell receptor (beta chain) came from a study of brain T cells in children with intractable seizures. The method was immunoSEQ multiplex PCR; TCRdb's version includes in-frame clones alone and lacks a portion of them. This table holds under 400,000 clones, about 94% found once. This CDR3 is built from 15 residues. CDR1 and CDR2 (germline): LNHDA, SQIVND (reference sequence). Unmatched junction bases numbered 11, after V lost 4 bases and J lost 7 bases. Regarding time point: blood from clinic visit 5 months post-surgery; TSC patient then seizure free. The input for sequencing was peripheral blood, taken about 5 months after surgery. This sequence joins TRBV19 and TRBJ1-2; 8 nucleotides agree with TRBD1. This TCR was recovered from a boy in the first two years of life with tuberous sclerosis and intractable seizures. CDR3 DNA: TGTGCCAGTAGTAACCCAGGACAGGGTGGCAGTGGCTACACCTTC. This gives the protein CASSNPGQGGSGYTF.